The subject of this entry is one T cell receptor beta chain. These data are taken from a study of monozygotic twins with inflammatory bowel disease. One entry per CDR3 protein, without DNA, is what TCRdb gives after re-calling the 5' RACE reads. In all, the sample yields about 210,000 distinct CDR3 sequences. The V gene's germline CDR1 is DFQATT and CDR2 SNEGSKA (reference sequence). The CDR3 totals 15 residues. This TCR was recovered from a human donor with ulcerative colitis or Crohn's disease, or a healthy co-twin of an affected twin (not recorded which). The chain couples TRBV20-1 to TRBJ2-1; the D gene TCRdb calls, TRBD1, cannot be checked with no DNA. The sample consisted of blood. The CDR3 sequence: CSAGDRVVPYNEQFF.